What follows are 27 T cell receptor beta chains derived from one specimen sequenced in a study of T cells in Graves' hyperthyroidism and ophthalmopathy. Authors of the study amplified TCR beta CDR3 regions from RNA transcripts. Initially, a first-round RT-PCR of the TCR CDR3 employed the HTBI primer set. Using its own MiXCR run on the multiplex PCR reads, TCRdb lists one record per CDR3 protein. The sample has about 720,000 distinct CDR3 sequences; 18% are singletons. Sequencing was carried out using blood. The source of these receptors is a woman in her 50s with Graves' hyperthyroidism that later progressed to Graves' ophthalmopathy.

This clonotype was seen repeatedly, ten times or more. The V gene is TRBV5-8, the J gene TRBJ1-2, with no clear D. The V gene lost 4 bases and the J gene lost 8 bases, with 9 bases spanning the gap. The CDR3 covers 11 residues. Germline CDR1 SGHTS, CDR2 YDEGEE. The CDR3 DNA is TGTGCCAGCAGCATAGCTCGGGGCTACACCTTC. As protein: CASSIARGYTF.

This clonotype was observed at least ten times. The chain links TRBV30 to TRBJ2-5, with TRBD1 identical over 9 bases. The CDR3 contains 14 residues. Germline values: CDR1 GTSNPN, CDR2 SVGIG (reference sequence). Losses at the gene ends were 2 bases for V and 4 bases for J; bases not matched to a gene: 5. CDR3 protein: CAWSSPDRGETQYF. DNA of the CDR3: TGTGCCTGGAGTTCACCGGACAGGGGAGAGACCCAGTACTTC.

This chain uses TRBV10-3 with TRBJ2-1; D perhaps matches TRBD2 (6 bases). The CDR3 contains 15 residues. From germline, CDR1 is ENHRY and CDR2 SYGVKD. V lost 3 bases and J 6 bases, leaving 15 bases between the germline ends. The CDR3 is CAISDERGNINEQFF. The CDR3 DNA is TGTGCCATCAGTGATGAACGGGGGAACATCAATGAGCAGTTCTTC.

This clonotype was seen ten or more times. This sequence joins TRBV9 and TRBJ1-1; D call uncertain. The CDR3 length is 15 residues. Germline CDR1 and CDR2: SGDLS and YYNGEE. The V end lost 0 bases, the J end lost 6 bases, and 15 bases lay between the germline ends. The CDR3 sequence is CASSVGGGVDAEAFF. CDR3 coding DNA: TGTGCCAGCAGCGTAGGTGGCGGGGTTGACGCTGAAGCTTTCTTT.

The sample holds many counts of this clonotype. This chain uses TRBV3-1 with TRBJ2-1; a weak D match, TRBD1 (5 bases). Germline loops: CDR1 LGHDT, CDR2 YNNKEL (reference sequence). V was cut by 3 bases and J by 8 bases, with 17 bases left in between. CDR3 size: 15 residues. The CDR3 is CASSQTDPRNDEQFF. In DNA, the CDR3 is TGTGCCAGCAGCCAGACAGATCCCCGGAACGATGAGCAGTTCTTC.

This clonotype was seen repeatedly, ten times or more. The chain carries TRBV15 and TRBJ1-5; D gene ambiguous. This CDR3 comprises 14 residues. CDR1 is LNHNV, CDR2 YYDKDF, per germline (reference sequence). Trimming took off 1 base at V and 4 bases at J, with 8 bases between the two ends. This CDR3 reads CATSRGGSNQPQHF. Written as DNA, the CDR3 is TGTGCCACCAGCAGAGGTGGCAGTAATCAGCCCCAGCATTTT.

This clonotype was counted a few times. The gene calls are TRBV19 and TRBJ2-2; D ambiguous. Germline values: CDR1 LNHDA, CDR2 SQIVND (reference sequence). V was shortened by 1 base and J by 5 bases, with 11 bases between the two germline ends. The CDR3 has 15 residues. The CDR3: CASSIVGFGTGELFF. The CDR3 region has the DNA TGTGCCAGTAGTATAGTAGGATTCGGTACCGGGGAGCTGTTTTTT.

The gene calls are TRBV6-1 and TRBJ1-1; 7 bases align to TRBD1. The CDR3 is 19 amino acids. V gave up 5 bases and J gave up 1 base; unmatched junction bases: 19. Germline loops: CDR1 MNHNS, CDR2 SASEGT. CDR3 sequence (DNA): TGTGCCAGCAGTTCCAGAGGGTGGAGGGGGCGCGAGAGGAACACTGAAGCTTTCTTT. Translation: CASSSRGWRGRERNTEAFF.

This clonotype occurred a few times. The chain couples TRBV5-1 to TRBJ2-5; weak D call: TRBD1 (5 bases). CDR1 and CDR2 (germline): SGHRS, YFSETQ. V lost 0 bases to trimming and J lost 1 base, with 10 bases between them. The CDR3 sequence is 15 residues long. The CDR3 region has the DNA TGCGCCAGCAGCTTGGCCCAGGGTTTCCAAGAGACCCAGTACTTC. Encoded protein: CASSLAQGFQETQYF.

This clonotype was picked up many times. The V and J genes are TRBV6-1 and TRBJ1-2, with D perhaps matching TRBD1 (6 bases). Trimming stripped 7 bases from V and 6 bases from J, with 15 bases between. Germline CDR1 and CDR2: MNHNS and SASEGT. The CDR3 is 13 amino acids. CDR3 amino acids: CASIGGVVDGYTF. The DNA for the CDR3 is TGTGCCAGCATAGGGGGGGTTGTCGATGGCTACACCTTC.

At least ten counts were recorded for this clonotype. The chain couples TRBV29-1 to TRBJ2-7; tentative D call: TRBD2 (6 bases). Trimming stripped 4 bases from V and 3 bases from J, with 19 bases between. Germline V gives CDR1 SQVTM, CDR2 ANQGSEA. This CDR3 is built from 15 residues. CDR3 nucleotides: TGCAGCGTTGGGTTGTTTGGGCGGGGAGACTACGAGCAGTACTTC. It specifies CSVGLFGRGDYEQYF.

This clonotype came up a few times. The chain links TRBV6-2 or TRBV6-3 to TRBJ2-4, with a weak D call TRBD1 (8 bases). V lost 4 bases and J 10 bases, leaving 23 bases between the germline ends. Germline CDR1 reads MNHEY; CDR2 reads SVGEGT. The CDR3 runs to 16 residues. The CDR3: CASSSSRDRFGGIQYF. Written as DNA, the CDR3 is TGTGCCAGCAGTTCGTCCCGGGACAGGTTCGGGGGGATTCAGTACTTC.

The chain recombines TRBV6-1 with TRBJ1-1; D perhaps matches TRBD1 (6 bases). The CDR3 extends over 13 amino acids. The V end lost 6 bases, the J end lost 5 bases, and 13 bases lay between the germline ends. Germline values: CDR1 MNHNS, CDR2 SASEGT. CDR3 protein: CASRQGRGTEAFF. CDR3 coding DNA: TGTGCCAGCAGACAGGGAAGAGGAACTGAAGCTTTCTTT.

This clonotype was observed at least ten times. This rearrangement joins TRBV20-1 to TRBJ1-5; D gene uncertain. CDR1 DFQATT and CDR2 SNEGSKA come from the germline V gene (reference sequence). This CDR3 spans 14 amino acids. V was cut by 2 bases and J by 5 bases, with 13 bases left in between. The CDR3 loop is CSARPRSYYQPQHF. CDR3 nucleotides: TGCAGTGCTAGACCACGGAGTTACTATCAGCCCCAGCATTTT.

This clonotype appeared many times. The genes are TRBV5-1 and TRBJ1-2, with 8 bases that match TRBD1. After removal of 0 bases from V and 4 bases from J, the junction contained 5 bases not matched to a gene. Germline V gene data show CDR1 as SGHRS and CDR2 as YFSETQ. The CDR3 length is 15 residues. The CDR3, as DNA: TGCGCCAGCAGCTTGGTGCAGGGGGCTAGCTATGGCTACACCTTC. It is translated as CASSLVQGASYGYTF. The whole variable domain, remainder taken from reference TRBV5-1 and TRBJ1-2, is KAGVTQTPRYLIKTRGQQVTLSCSPISGHRSVSWYQQTPGQGLQFLFEYFSETQRNKGNFPGRFSGRQFSNSRSEMNVSTLELGDSALYLCASSLVQGASYGYTFGSGTRLTVV.

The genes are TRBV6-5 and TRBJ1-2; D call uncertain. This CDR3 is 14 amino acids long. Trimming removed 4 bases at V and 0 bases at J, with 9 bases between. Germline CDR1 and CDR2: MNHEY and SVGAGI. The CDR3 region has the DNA TGTGCCAGCAGTTCTTGGGAAGCTAACTATGGCTACACCTTC. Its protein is CASSSWEANYGYTF.

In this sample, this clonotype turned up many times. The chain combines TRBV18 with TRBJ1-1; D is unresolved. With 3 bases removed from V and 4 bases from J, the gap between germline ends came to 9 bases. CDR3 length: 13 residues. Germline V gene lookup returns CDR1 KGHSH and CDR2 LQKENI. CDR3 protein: CASSPDRITEAFF. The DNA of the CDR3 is TGTGCCAGCTCACCGGATCGGATCACTGAAGCTTTCTTT.

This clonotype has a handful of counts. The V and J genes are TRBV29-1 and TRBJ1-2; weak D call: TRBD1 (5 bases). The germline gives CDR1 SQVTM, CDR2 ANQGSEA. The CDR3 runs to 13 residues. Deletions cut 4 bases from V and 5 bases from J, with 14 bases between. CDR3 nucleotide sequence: TGCAGCGTTGCTACGCCGGAGGGGTATGGCTACACCTTC. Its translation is CSVATPEGYGYTF.

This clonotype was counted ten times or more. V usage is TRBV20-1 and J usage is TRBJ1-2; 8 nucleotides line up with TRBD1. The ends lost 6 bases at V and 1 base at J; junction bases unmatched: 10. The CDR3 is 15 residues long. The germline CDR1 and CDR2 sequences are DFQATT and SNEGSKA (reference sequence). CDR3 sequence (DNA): TGCAGTGCCAACAGACGGACAGGGTTTAACTATGGCTACACCTTC. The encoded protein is CSANRRTGFNYGYTF.

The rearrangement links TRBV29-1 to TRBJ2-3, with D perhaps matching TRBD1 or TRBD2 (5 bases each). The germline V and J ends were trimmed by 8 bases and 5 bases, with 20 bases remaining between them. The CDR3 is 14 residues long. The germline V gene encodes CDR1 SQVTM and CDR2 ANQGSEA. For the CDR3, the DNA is TGCAGCACCGACGCGGTCTCGAGGGGAGATACGCAGTATTTT. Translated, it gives CSTDAVSRGDTQYF.

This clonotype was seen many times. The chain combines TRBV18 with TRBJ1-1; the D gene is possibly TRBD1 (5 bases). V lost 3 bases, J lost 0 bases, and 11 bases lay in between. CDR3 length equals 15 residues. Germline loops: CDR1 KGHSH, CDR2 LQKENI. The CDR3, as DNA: TGTGCCAGCTCACCTAGTTGGGACTTGAACACTGAAGCTTTCTTT. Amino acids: CASSPSWDLNTEAFF.

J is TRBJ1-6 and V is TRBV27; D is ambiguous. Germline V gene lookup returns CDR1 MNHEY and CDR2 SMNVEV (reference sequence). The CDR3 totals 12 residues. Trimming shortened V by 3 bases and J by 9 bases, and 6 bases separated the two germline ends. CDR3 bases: TGTGCCAGCAGTTTGAAAACTTCACCCCTCCACTTT. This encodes CASSLKTSPLHF.

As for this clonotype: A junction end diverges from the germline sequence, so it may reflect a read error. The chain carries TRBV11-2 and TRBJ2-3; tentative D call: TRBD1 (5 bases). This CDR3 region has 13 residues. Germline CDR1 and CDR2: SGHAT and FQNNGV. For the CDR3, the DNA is TGCGCCAGCAGCCAAGATAGGGGATATACGCAGTATTTT. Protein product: CASSQDRGYTQYF. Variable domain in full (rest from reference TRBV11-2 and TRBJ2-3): EAGVAQSPRYKIIEKRQSVAFWCNPISGHATLYWYQQILGQGPKLLIQFQNNGVVDDSQLPKDRFSAERLKGVDSTLKIQPAKLEDSAVYLCASSQDRGYTQYFGPGTRLTVL.

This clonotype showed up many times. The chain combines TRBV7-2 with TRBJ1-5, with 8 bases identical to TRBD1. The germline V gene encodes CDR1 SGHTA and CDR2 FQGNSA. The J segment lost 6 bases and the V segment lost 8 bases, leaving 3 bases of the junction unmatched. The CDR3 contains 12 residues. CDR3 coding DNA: TGTGCCAGCGGACAGGGAGCTCAGCCCCAGCATTTT. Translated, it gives CASGQGAQPQHF.

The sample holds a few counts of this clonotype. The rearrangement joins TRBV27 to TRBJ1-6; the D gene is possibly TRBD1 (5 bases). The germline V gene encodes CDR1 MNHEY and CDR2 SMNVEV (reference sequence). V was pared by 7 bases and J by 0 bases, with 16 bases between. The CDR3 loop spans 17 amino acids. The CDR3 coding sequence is TGTGCCAGCACAAGAGTAGCAGGGAGCTCCTATAATTCACCCCTCCACTTT. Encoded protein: CASTRVAGSSYNSPLHF.

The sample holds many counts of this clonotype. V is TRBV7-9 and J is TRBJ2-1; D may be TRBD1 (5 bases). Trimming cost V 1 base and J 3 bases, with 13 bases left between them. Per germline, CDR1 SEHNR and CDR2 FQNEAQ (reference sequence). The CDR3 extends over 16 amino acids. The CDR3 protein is CASSLVPGIRYNEQFF. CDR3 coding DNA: TGTGCCAGCAGCTTAGTCCCAGGGATCCGCTACAATGAGCAGTTCTTC.

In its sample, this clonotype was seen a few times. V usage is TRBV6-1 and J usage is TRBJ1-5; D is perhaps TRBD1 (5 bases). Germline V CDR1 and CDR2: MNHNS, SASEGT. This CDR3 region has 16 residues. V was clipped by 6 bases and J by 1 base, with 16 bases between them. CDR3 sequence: CASRWGVGISNQPQHF. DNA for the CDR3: TGTGCCAGCAGATGGGGGGTCGGGATCAGCAATCAGCCCCAGCATTTT.